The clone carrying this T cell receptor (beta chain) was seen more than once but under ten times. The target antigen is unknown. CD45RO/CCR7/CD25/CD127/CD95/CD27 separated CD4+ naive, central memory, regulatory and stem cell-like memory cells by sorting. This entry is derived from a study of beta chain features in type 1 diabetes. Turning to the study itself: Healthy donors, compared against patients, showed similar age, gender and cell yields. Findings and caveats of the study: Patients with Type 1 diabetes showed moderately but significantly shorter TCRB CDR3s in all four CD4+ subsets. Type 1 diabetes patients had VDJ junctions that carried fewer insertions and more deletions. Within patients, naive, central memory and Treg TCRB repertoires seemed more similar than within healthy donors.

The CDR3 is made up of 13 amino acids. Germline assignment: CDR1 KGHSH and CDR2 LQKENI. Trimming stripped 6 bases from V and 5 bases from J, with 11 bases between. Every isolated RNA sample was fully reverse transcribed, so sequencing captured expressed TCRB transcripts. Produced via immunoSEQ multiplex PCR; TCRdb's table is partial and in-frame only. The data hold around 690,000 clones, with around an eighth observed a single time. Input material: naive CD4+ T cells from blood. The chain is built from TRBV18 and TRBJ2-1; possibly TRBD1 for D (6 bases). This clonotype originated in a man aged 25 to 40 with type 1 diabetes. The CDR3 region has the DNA TGTGCCAGCTCGATCGGACAGAACAATGAGCAGTTCTTC. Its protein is CASSIGQNNEQFF. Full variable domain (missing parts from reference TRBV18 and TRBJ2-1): NAGVMQNPRHLVRRRGQEARLRCSPMKGHSHVYWYRQLPEEGLKFMVYLQKENIIDESGMPKERFSAEFPKEGPSILRIQQVVRGDSAAYFCASSIGQNNEQFFGPGTRLTVL.